These 7 T cell receptor beta chains were all obtained from the same sample, sequenced in a study of shared clonotypes between healthy human individuals. Method: immunoSEQ multiplex PCR; TCRdb's copy keeps in-frame clones and lacks some. The sample lists over 400,000 clones, 65% to 85% occurring once. Input material: PBMCs. These receptors all come from a woman aged 40 to 50 in good health. Some clones in this sample may be carry-over from other donors' samples.

The table lists this clone with a count of one. The rearrangement uses TRBV15 and TRBJ2-7, with unresolved D. Trimming shortened V by 2 bases and J by 4 bases, and 6 bases separated the two germline ends. The CDR3 is 12 amino acids. The germline V gene encodes CDR1 LNHNV and CDR2 YYDKDF (reference sequence). The chain's CDR3 is CATSRLGYEQYF. The CDR3 nucleotides read TGTGCCACCAGCAGATTAGGGTACGAGCAGTACTTC.

The V gene is TRBV7-9, the J gene TRBJ2-1, with 8 nucleotides matching TRBD2. Germline V gives CDR1 SEHNR, CDR2 FQNEAQ (reference sequence). CDR3 size: 14 residues. V gave up 2 bases and J gave up 7 bases; unmatched junction bases: 4. Written as DNA, the CDR3 is TGTGCCAGCAGCTTAACTAGCGGATGGAATGAGCAGTTCTTC. Protein product: CASSLTSGWNEQFF.

The chain carries TRBV6-1 and TRBJ2-1; tentative D call: TRBD1 (5 bases). V lost 7 bases and J lost 13, with 17 bases in between. In germline, CDR1 is MNHNS, CDR2 SASEGT. There are 12 residues in the CDR3. In DNA, the CDR3 is TGTGCCAGCATCGCCCAGCTGGGGCTCCAGTTCTTC. Protein: CASIAQLGLQFF.

This chain uses TRBV29-1 with TRBJ1-2; possible D gene TRBD1, 5 bases. Germline values: CDR1 SQVTM, CDR2 ANQGSEA. The CDR3 consists of 11 residues. Trimming cost V 4 bases and J 7 bases, with 10 bases left between them. CDR3 protein: CSVGRAPGYTF. The CDR3 DNA sequence: TGCAGCGTTGGCAGGGCGCCTGGCTACACCTTC.

The chain has TRBV13 and TRBJ2-3; D may match TRBD1 or TRBD2 (5 bases each). The CDR3 consists of 13 residues. CDR1 and CDR2 from the germline V gene are PRHDT and FYEKMQ (reference sequence). Trimming left V 4 bases short and J 7 bases short, with 12 bases between. The CDR3 reads CASSSGPSNTQYF. CDR3 nucleotide sequence: TGTGCCAGCAGCTCGGGACCTTCGAATACGCAGTATTTT.

The chain combines TRBV19 with TRBJ2-7; no definite D call. From germline, CDR1 is LNHDA and CDR2 SQIVND (reference sequence). The V and J ends lost 9 bases and 2 bases respectively, with 14 bases between them. CDR3 size: 13 residues. CDR3 sequence (DNA): TGTGCCAGCACAAACAGCCAACCCTACGAGCAGTACTTC. Its protein is CASTNSQPYEQYF.

This clone has ten or more counts. The same CDR3 also results from other DNA sequences found in this sample. The rearrangement uses TRBV10-2 and TRBJ2-2; TRBD2 agrees at 7 bases. Germline loops: CDR1 WSHSY, CDR2 SAAADI. With V trimmed by 2 bases and J by 1 base, 1 base remained unmatched. There are 15 residues in the CDR3. The CDR3 reads CASSERTRNTGELFF. The CDR3 DNA is TGCGCCAGCAGTGAGAGGACTAGGAACACCGGGGAGCTGTTTTTT.